These 14 T cell receptor beta chains originate from one sample sequenced in a study of T cell repertoires in ileal Crohn's disease (dated by TCRdb to the late 2010s). The library was prepared using the immunoSEQ multiplex PCR assay. TCRdb mirrors the immuneACCESS table, restricted to in-frame sequences. Some clones are absent from its copies; in checked studies, under half trace to an unresolved V gene, and the reason for the others is unknown. The sample includes tens of thousands of clones, with about three quarters observed a single time. The ten largest account for around 5.6% of the sample. The sequencing input was ileal tissue. These receptors came from an adult with Crohn's disease.

V is TRBV2 and J is TRBJ1-1; 9 bases match TRBD1. With V trimmed by 7 bases and J by 0 bases, 6 bases remained unmatched. The CDR3 covers 15 residues. Germline V lookup: CDR1 SNHLY, CDR2 FYNNEI. Written as DNA, the CDR3 is TGTGCCAGCAAGCCCGGGACAGGGATGAACACTGAAGCTTTCTTT. Translating gives CASKPGTGMNTEAFF.

This chain uses TRBV7-2 with TRBJ1-2, with D perhaps matching TRBD1 (6 bases). V lost 10 bases and J 1 base, leaving 19 bases between the germline ends. CDR1 and CDR2 (germline): SGHTA, FQGNSA. There are 15 residues in the CDR3. The CDR3 sequence: CATPGVGSINYGYTF. The CDR3 region has the DNA TGTGCCACCCCAGGGGTGGGTTCAATTAACTATGGCTACACCTTC.

V gene TRBV7-2 combines with J gene TRBJ2-7; D not certain. V was cut by 2 bases and J by 2 bases, with 7 bases left in between. There are 13 residues in the CDR3. Germline V lookup: CDR1 SGHTA, CDR2 FQGNSA. This CDR3 reads CASSLFSTYEQYF. DNA for the CDR3: TGTGCCAGCAGCTTATTTTCTACCTACGAGCAGTACTTC.

V usage is TRBV29-1 and J usage is TRBJ1-1, with unresolved D. Trimming took 8 bases from V and 4 from J, leaving 17 bases between them. This CDR3 contains 13 residues. CDR1 is SQVTM, CDR2 ANQGSEA, per germline. The CDR3 DNA reads as TGCAGCTACTCCCTCGGCGGAGGCACTGAAGCTTTCTTT. It encodes CSYSLGGGTEAFF.

The chain's CDR3 is CASSLVVGTGVNTEAFF. CDR3 coding DNA: TGTGCCAGCAGCTTGGTAGTCGGGACAGGAGTCAACACTGAAGCTTTCTTT. This chain links TRBV5-6 with TRBJ1-1; 8 bases match TRBD1. CDR3 size: 17 residues. J gave up 2 bases and V 0 bases, and 9 bases lay outside the gene matches. Germline V gives CDR1 SGHDT, CDR2 YYEEEE.

This clone turned up a few times. The V gene is TRBV10-3, the J gene TRBJ1-3; possible D gene TRBD1, 6 bases. Germline V gene sequence: CDR1 ENHRY, CDR2 SYGVKD. V was pared by 4 bases and J by 0 bases, with 19 bases between. The CDR3 has 18 residues. For the CDR3, the DNA is TGTGCCATCAGTGCGTATGGGGCCGACAGGAGCTCTGGAAACACCATATATTTT. Residues: CAISAYGADRSSGNTIYF.

The chain employs TRBV2 and TRBJ1-2, with TRBD1 as a possible D gene (5 bases). V was shortened by 4 bases and J by 5 bases, with 14 bases between the two germline ends. The CDR3 is 14 residues long. Germline values: CDR1 SNHLY, CDR2 FYNNEI. The CDR3 DNA follows: TGTGCCAGCAGTGTTGAGCAGGGCGTTTATGGCTACACCTTC. It translates to CASSVEQGVYGYTF.

The gene calls are TRBV5-1 and TRBJ1-2; D call uncertain. The germline gives CDR1 SGHRS, CDR2 YFSETQ. CDR3 size: 13 residues. V was clipped by 2 bases and J by 6 bases, with 11 bases between them. CDR3 sequence reads: CASSFGRLDGYTF. As DNA, the CDR3 is TGCGCCAGCAGCTTCGGCAGGCTTGATGGCTACACCTTC. Looking up the rest from reference TRBV5-1 and TRBJ1-2 gives the full variable domain: KAGVTQTPRYLIKTRGQQVTLSCSPISGHRSVSWYQQTPGQGLQFLFEYFSETQRNKGNFPGRFSGRQFSNSRSEMNVSTLELGDSALYLCASSFGRLDGYTFGSGTRLTVV.

This clone was detected only a few times. This CDR3 reads CASSYSGEGVTQYF. CDR3 bases: TGTGCCAGCAGTTACTCCGGGGAGGGTGTTACGCAGTATTTT. The chain employs TRBV6-5 and TRBJ2-3, with TRBD2 matching 7 bases. V lost 0 bases and J lost 8; bases outside the gene matches: 5. The germline gives CDR1 MNHEY, CDR2 SVGAGI. This CDR3 comprises 14 residues.

This rearrangement joins TRBV27 to TRBJ1-1; unclear D gene. The CDR3 has 13 residues. The V gene lost 5 bases and the J gene lost 5 bases, with 12 bases spanning the gap. Germline V gene data show CDR1 as MNHEY and CDR2 as SMNVEV (reference sequence). The CDR3 DNA reads TGTGCCAGCAGTCCGATCGCTAGGACTGAAGCTTTCTTT. Translated: CASSPIARTEAFF.

This rearrangement joins TRBV6-5 to TRBJ2-7; 7 bases line up with TRBD2. With V trimmed by 2 bases and J by 4 bases, 11 bases remained unmatched. The germline CDR1 and CDR2 sequences are MNHEY and SVGAGI. The length of the CDR3 is 16 residues. As DNA, the CDR3 is TGTGCCAGCAGTTACGGGGGAGGGCAGCCTCTTTACGAGCAGTACTTC. Amino acids: CASSYGGGQPLYEQYF.

This chain connects TRBV28 to TRBJ2-7; possibly TRBD2 for D (5 bases). Trimming removed 1 base from V and 5 bases from J, with 9 bases in between. Germline assignment: CDR1 MDHEN and CDR2 SYDVKM. The CDR3 extends over 13 amino acids. The CDR3 is CASSLSGRHEQYF. CDR3 DNA: TGTGCCAGCAGTTTATCGGGGAGACACGAGCAGTACTTC. The full variable domain, its missing parts supplied by reference TRBV28 and TRBJ2-7, is DVKVTQSSRYLVKRTGEKVFLECVQDMDHENMFWYRQDPGLGLRLIYFSYDVKMKEKGDIPEGYSVSREKKERFSLILESASTNQTSMYLCASSLSGRHEQYFGPGTRLTVT.

The V and J genes are TRBV9 and TRBJ1-1; 10 bases fit TRBD1. With V trimmed by 2 bases and J by 4 bases, 2 bases remained unmatched. Per germline, CDR1 SGDLS and CDR2 YYNGEE. The CDR3 runs to 14 residues. The CDR3 here is CASSVRDRGTEAFF. DNA of the CDR3: TGTGCCAGCAGCGTCCGGGACAGGGGCACTGAAGCTTTCTTT.

V gene TRBV15 combines with J gene TRBJ1-1; D possibly corresponds to TRBD1 (5 bases). This CDR3 is 14 amino acids long. Germline V gene lookup returns CDR1 LNHNV and CDR2 YYDKDF (reference sequence). Trimming stripped 0 bases from V and 4 bases from J, with 9 bases between. The CDR3 DNA sequence: TGTGCCACCAGCAGAGATCTGGGGGGCACTGAAGCTTTCTTT. It translates to CATSRDLGGTEAFF.